Presented here are 22 T cell receptor beta chains from one specimen sequenced in a study of CXCR3-negative and CXCR3-positive naive CD8 T cells. 5' RACE with UMI labels generated the TRB cDNA libraries. TCRdb reprocessed the 5' RACE reads and reports one entry per CDR3 protein, with no DNA. The sample includes roughly 59,000 distinct CDR3 sequences. These receptors' antigens are unknown. Study-wide points: Compared with CXCR3-negative naive cells, CXCR3-positive naive cells showed more hydrophobic TRB CDR3s.

The sample comprised naive CXCR3+ CD8+ T cells from blood. Subset: CD45RO-CCR7+CD27+CD95- naive CD8+ T cells expressing CXCR3 (TNR3+). These receptors were taken from a human donor in good health. Some clones in this sample may be carry-over from other donors' samples.

This chain uses TRBV9 with TRBJ2-1. Per the germline V gene, CDR1 is SGDLS and CDR2 is YYNGEE. This CDR3 has 12 amino acids. CDR3 protein: CASSVVGDEQFF.

J is TRBJ2-7 and V is TRBV3-1; TCRdb lists TRBD1, though no DNA is available to test this call. This CDR3 has 14 amino acids. Germline CDR1 is LGHDT and CDR2 is YNNKEL (reference sequence). This CDR3 reads CASSQEVRDYEQYF.

V gene TRBV19 combines with J gene TRBJ1-1. The CDR3 totals 14 residues. Germline values: CDR1 LNHDA, CDR2 SQIVND (reference sequence). CDR3 in amino acids: CASSIVSVNTEAFF.

The chain links TRBV27 to TRBJ2-1; the D call from TCRdb, TRBD1, cannot be confirmed without DNA. Germline CDR1 and CDR2: MNHEY and SMNVEV (reference sequence). CDR3 length: 15 amino acids. CDR3 loop: CASRTGDAQYNEQFF.

The chain has TRBV15 and TRBJ2-7; lacking DNA, the TRBD1 call made by TCRdb goes unchecked. CDR1 is LNHNV, CDR2 YYDKDF, per germline (reference sequence). The CDR3 has 14 residues. CDR3 residues: CATSRGRVTYEQYF.

V gene TRBV7-9 combines with J gene TRBJ1-6; the D gene TCRdb calls, TRBD1, cannot be checked with no DNA. Germline CDR1 SEHNR, CDR2 FQNEAQ (reference sequence). The CDR3 covers 16 residues. The chain's CDR3 is CASSFVPAGDNSPLHF.

This rearrangement joins TRBV7-2 to TRBJ2-7. Germline-derived CDR1 and CDR2 are SGHTA and FQGNSA. The CDR3 contains 13 residues. The CDR3 spells CASSRSGSYEQYF.

The V gene is TRBV29-1, the J gene TRBJ2-2. Germline values: CDR1 SQVTM, CDR2 ANQGSEA. CDR3 length equals 14 residues. The chain's CDR3 is CSVERDGNIGELFF.

The rearrangement joins TRBV6-2 or TRBV6-3 to TRBJ2-2; TCRdb lists TRBD2, though no DNA is available to test this call. CDR3 size: 15 residues. The germline V gene has CDR1 MNHEY and CDR2 SVGEGT. The CDR3 is CASSNPPDYTGELFF.

This chain's CDR3 is CASSFSMGSTDTQYF. This chain links TRBV12-3 or TRBV12-4 with TRBJ2-3. The CDR3 consists of 15 residues.

The rearrangement links TRBV29-1 to TRBJ2-5; TCRdb reports TRBD1, a call that lacks DNA to check it against. Germline CDR1 is SQVTM and CDR2 is ANQGSEA. This CDR3 has 14 amino acids. The CDR3 here is CSVRDRVLQETQYF. The full variable domain, completed using reference TRBV29-1 and TRBJ2-5, is SAVISQKPSRDICQRGTSLTIQCQVDSQVTMMFWYRQQPGQSLTLIATANQGSEATYESGFVIDKFPISRPNLTFSTLTVSNMSPEDSSIYLCSVRDRVLQETQYFGPGTRLLVL.

V and J are TRBV7-9 and TRBJ2-1; TCRdb selects TRBD1, and the lack of DNA leaves this call unchecked. Germline values: CDR1 SEHNR, CDR2 FQNEAQ (reference sequence). The CDR3 has 15 residues. The CDR3: CASSLAPGTDNDEFF.

This chain joins TRBV4-2 and TRBJ2-3; TCRdb returns TRBD2, unconfirmable since there is no DNA. Germline CDR1 reads LGHNA; CDR2 reads YNFKEQ. CDR3 length: 16 amino acids. The CDR3 sequence: CASSERSGGAGDTQYF.

The V gene is TRBV14, the J gene TRBJ1-2; checking the TCRdb D call of TRBD1 is not possible without DNA. Germline CDR1 reads SGHDN; CDR2 reads FVKESK. The CDR3 spans 16 residues. The CDR3 here is CASSQEQGAPVYGYTF.

V usage is TRBV5-1 and J usage is TRBJ1-1. CDR1 is SGHRS and CDR2 is YFSETQ in the germline V gene. The CDR3 is made up of 14 amino acids. The CDR3 sequence: CASSLLSMNTEAFF.

The gene calls are TRBV12-3 or TRBV12-4 and TRBJ1-2; TCRdb lists TRBD1, though no DNA is available to test this call. This CDR3 spans 14 amino acids. CDR3 sequence reads: CASSFFRASEGYTF.

This chain links TRBV29-1 with TRBJ2-2; the TRBD1 assignment by TCRdb is unverifiable without DNA. Germline V lookup: CDR1 SQVTM, CDR2 ANQGSEA. The CDR3 sequence is 14 residues long. CDR3 in amino acids: CSVVRQGRSGELFF.

V usage is TRBV7-9 and J usage is TRBJ1-1. Per the germline V gene, CDR1 is SEHNR and CDR2 is FQNEAQ (reference sequence). The CDR3 extends over 13 amino acids. The CDR3 protein is CASSLGSYPEAFF.

CDR3 region: CASSLPRQLYEQYF. The chain recombines TRBV11-2 with TRBJ2-7. In germline, CDR1 is SGHAT, CDR2 FQNNGV. The CDR3 spans 14 residues.

The V gene is TRBV12-3 or TRBV12-4, the J gene TRBJ2-7; the TCRdb call, TRBD1, lacks DNA for checking. The CDR3 consists of 14 residues. CDR3 region: CASSPGTGLHEQYF.

The rearrangement joins TRBV21-1 to TRBJ1-1; no DNA is available, so the TRBD1 call from TCRdb remains unchecked. TRBV21-1 is deemed a pseudogene. This CDR3 region has 13 residues. The CDR3 loop is CASSKGTGPEAFF.

This sequence joins TRBV12-3 or TRBV12-4 and TRBJ2-7; there is no DNA to check the TCRdb D call of TRBD1. The CDR3 sequence is 14 residues long. CDR3 sequence reads: CASSSGGAFTEQYF.